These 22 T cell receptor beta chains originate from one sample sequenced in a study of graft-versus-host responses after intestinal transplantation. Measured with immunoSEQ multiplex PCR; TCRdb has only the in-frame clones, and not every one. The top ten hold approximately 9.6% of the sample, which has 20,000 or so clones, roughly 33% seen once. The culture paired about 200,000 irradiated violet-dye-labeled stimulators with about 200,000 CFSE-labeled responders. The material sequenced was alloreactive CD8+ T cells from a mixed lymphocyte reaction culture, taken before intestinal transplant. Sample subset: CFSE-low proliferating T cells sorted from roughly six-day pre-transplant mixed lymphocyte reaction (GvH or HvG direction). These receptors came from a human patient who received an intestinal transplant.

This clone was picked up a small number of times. The CDR3 sequence is CASSYSRGNTEAFF. The CDR3 nucleotides read TGTGCCAGCAGTTACTCCAGGGGGAACACTGAAGCTTTCTTT. The chain employs TRBV6-6 and TRBJ1-1; possible D gene TRBD1, 6 bases. Germline CDR1 and CDR2: MNHNY and SVGAGI (reference sequence). CDR3 length: 14 amino acids. V shed 0 bases and J shed 1 base, with 6 bases lying between them.

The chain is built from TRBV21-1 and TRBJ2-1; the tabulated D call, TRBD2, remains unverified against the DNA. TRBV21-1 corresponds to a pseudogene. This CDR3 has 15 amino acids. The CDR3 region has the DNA TGTGCCAAGAGGGATTGGGCCAGCTCCTACAATGAGCAGTTCTTC. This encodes CAKRDWASSYNEQFF.

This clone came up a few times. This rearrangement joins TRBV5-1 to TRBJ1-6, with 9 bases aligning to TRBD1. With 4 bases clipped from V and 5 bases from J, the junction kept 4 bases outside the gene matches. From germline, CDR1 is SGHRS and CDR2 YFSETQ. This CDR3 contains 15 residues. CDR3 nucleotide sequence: TGCGCCAGCAGCGGGACAGGGCTGGATAATTCACCCCTCCACTTT. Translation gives CASSGTGLDNSPLHF. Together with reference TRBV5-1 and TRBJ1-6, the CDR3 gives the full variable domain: KAGVTQTPRYLIKTRGQQVTLSCSPISGHRSVSWYQQTPGQGLQFLFEYFSETQRNKGNFPGRFSGRQFSNSRSEMNVSTLELGDSALYLCASSGTGLDNSPLHFGNGTRLTVT.

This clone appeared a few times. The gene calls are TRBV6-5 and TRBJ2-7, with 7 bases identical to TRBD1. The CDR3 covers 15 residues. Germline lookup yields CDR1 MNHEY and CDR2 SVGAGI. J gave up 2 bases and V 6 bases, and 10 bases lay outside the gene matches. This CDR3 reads CASSWRQGKPYEQYF. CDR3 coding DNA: TGTGCCAGCAGCTGGAGACAGGGTAAACCCTACGAGCAGTACTTC.

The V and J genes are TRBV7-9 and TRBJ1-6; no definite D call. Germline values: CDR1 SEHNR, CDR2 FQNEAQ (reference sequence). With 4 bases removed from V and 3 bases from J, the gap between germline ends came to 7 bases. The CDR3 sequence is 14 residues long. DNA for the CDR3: TGTGCCAGCAGCTCCGGGAACTATAATTCACCCCTCCACTTT. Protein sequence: CASSSGNYNSPLHF.

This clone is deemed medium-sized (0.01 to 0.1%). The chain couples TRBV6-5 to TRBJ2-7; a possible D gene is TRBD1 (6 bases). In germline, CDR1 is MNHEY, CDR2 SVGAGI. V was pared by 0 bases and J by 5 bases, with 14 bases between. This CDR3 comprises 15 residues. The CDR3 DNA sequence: TGTGCCAGCAGTTACTCGGGAAGGGGGTATAACGAGCAGTACTTC. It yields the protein CASSYSGRGYNEQYF.

This CDR3 reads CTSSRRGKGRKNSPLHF. In DNA form, the CDR3 reads TGCACCAGCAGCCGCAGAGGGAAGGGTCGTAAAAATTCACCCCTCCACTTT. V and J are TRBV1 and TRBJ1-6. TRBV1 constitutes a pseudogene. The CDR3 sequence is 17 residues long.

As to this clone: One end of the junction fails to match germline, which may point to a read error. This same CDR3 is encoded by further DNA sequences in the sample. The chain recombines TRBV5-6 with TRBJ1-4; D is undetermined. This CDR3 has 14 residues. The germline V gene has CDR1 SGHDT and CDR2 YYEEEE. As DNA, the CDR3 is TGTGCCAGCAGCTTATTCGACTTTAATGAAAAATTGTTTTTT. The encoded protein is CASSLFDFNEKLFF.

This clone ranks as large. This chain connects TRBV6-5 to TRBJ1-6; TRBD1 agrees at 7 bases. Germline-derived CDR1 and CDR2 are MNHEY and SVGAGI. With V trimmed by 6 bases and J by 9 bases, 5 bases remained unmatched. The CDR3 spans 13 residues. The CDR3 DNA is TGTGCCAGCAGCGTAGGGGGCCGTTCACCCCTCCACTTT. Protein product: CASSVGGRSPLHF.

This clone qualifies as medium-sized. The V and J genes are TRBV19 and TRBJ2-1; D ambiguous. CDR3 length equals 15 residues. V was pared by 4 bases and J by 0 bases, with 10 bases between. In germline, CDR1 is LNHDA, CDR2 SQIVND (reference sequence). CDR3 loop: CASSTLGSSYNEQFF. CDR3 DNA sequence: TGTGCCAGTAGTACTCTAGGTAGCTCCTACAATGAGCAGTTCTTC.

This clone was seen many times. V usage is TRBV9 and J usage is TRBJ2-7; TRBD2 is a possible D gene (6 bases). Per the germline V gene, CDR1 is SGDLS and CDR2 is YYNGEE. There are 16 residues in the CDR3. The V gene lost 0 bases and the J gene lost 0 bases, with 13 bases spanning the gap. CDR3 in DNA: TGTGCCAGCAGCGTAGGGCGGGACGTAGTCTCCTACGAGCAGTACTTC. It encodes CASSVGRDVVSYEQYF.

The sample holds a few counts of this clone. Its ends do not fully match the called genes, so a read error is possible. The CDR3 region is CASSLQSYLISYGYTF. CDR3 coding DNA: TGTGCCAGCAGCTTGCAGAGCTACCTTATTAGCTATGGCTACACCTTC. The rearrangement joins TRBV5-1 to TRBJ1-2; D is uncertain. The CDR3 spans 16 residues. Germline-derived CDR1 and CDR2 are SGHRS and YFSETQ.

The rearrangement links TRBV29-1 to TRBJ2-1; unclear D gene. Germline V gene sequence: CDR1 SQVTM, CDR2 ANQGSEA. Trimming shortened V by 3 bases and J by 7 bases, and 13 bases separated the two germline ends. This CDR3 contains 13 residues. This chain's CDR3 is CSVDVHGWNEQFF. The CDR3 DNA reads TGCAGCGTTGACGTCCACGGTTGGAATGAGCAGTTCTTC.

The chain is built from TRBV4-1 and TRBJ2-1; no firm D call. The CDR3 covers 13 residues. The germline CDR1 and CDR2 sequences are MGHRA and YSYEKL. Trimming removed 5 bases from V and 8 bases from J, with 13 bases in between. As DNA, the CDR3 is TGCGCCAGCAGCTATGGACCCACGTATGAGCAGTTCTTC. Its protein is CASSYGPTYEQFF.

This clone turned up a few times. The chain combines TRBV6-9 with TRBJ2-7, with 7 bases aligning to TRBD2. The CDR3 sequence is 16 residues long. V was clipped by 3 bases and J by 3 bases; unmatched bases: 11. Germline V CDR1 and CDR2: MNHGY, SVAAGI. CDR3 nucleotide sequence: TGTGCCAGCAGTTACTCGATTAGCGGGCGACACTACGAGCAGTACTTC. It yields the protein CASSYSISGRHYEQYF.

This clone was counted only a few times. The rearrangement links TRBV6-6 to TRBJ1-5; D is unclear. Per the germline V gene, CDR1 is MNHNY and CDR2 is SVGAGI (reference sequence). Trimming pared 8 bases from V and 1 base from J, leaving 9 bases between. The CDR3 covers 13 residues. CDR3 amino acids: CASWAESNQPQHF. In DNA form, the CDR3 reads TGTGCCAGCTGGGCGGAAAGCAATCAGCCCCAGCATTTT.

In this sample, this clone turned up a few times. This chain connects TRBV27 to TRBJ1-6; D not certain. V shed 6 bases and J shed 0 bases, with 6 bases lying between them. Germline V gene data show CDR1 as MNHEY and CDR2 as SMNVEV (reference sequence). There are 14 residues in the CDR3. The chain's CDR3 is CASRESSYNSPLHF. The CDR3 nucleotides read TGTGCCAGCAGGGAGAGCTCCTATAATTCACCCCTCCACTTT.

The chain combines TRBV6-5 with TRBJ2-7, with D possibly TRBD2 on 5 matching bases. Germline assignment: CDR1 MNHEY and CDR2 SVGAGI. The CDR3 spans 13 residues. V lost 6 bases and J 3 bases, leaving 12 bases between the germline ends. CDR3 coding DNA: TGTGCCAGCAGACCTATCGACTACTACGAGCAGTACTTC. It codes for CASRPIDYYEQYF.

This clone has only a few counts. The CDR3 coding sequence is TGTGCCAGCAGCAAGAACTCAGAAGGGGGGGATACGCAGTATTTT. This translates into CASSKNSEGGDTQYF. The chain employs TRBV21-1 and TRBJ2-3. TRBV21-1 is reported as a pseudogene. The CDR3 length is 15 residues.

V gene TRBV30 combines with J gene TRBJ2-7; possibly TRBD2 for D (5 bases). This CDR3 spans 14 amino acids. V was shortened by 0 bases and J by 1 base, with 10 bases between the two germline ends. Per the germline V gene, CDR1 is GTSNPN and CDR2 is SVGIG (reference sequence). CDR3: CAWSVGSGSYEQYF. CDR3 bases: TGTGCCTGGAGTGTAGGGAGCGGATCCTACGAGCAGTACTTC.

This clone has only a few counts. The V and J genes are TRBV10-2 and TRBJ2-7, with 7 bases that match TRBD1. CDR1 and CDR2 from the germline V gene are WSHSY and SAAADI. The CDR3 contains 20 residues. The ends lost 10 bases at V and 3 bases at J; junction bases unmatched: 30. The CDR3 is CATLPLSQGPSLSDFYEQYF. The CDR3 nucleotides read TGCGCCACTTTGCCCTTATCACAGGGGCCTTCCCTCTCTGATTTCTACGAGCAGTACTTC.

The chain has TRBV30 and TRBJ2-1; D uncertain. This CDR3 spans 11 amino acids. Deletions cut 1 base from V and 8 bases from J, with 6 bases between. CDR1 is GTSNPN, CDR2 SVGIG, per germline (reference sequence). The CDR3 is CAWSDFDEQFF. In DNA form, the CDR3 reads TGTGCCTGGAGTGATTTCGATGAGCAGTTCTTC.